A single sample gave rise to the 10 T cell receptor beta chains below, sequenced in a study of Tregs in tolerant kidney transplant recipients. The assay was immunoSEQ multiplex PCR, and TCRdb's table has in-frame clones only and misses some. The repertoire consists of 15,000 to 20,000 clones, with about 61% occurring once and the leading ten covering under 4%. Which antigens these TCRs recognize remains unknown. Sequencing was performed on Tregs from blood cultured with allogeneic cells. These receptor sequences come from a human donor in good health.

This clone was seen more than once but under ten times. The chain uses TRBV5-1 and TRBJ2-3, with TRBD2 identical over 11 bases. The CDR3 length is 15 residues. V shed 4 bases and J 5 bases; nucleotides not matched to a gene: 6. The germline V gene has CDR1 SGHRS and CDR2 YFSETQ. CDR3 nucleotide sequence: TGCGCCAGCAGCGAACTAGCGGGAGAGGTAGATACGCAGTATTTT. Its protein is CASSELAGEVDTQYF.

DNA for the CDR3: TGTGCCAGCAGCTTGGAACCACGGGGGAACTATGGCTACACCTTC. This encodes CASSLEPRGNYGYTF. The chain recombines TRBV5-6 with TRBJ1-2, with D possibly TRBD1 on 5 matching bases. Trimming removed 0 bases from V and 2 bases from J, with 11 bases in between. CDR1 is SGHDT, CDR2 YYEEEE, per germline. This CDR3 region has 15 residues. The full variable domain, completed using reference TRBV5-6 and TRBJ1-2, is DAGVTQSPTHLIKTRGQQVTLRCSPKSGHDTVSWYQQALGQGPQFIFQYYEEEERQRGNFPDRFSGHQFPNYSSELNVNALLLGDSALYLCASSLEPRGNYGYTFGSGTRLTVV.

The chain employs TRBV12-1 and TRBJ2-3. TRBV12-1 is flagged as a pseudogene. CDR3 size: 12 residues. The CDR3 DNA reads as TGTGCCAGCAGTTCTGCCCCAGATACGCAGTATTTT. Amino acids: CASSSAPDTQYF.

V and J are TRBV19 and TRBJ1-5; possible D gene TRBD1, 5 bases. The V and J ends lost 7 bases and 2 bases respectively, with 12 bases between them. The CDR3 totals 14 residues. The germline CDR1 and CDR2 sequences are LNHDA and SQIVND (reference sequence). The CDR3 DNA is TGTGCCAGTAAGGGAGTAGGGGGCAATCAGCCCCAGCATTTT. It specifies CASKGVGGNQPQHF.

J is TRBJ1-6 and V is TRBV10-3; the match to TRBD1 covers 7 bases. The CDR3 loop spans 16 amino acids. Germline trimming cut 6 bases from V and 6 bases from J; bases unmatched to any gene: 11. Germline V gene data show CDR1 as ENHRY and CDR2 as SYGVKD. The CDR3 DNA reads TGTGCCATCAGGGACAGGACGGGGGCTTCTAATTCACCCCTCCACTTT. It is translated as CAIRDRTGASNSPLHF.

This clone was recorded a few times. The CDR3: CASSPRQGSFTDTQYF. CDR3 nucleotide sequence: TGTGCCAGCTCACCTAGACAGGGGTCATTCACAGATACGCAGTATTTT. The chain carries TRBV18 and TRBJ2-3; the match to TRBD1 covers 8 bases. This CDR3 spans 16 amino acids. CDR1 is KGHSH, CDR2 LQKENI, per germline. The J segment lost 2 bases and the V segment lost 3 bases, leaving 7 bases of the junction unmatched.

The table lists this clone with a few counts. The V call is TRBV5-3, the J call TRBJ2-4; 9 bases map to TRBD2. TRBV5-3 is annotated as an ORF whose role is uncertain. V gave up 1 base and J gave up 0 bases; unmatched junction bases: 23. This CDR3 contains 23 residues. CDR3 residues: CARSLRPTYCGLAGTLAKNIQYF. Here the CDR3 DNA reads TGTGCCAGAAGCTTGCGGCCTACATACTGCGGGCTAGCGGGGACCCTAGCCAAAAACATTCAGTACTTC.

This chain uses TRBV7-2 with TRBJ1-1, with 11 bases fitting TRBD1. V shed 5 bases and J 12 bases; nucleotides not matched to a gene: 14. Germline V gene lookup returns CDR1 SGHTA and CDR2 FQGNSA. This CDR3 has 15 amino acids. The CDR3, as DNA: TGTGCCAGCAGCCCCGCACCGGGACAGGGGGTGAGAACTTTCTTT. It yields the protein CASSPAPGQGVRTFF.

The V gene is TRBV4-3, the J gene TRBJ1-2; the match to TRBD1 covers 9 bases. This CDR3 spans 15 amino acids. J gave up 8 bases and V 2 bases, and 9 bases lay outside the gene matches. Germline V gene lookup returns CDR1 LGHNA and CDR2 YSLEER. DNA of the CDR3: TGCGCCAGCAGCCAAACCGGGACAGGGATTAACGGCTACACCTTC. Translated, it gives CASSQTGTGINGYTF.

The CDR3 DNA is TGTGCCAGCAGCCCTGGGGGGGGCGAGCAGTACTTC. Amino acids: CASSPGGGEQYF. This rearrangement joins TRBV6-5 to TRBJ2-7, with TRBD2 matching over 7 bases. Trimming removed 6 bases from V and 6 bases from J; junction bases left unmatched: 5. Germline CDR1 reads MNHEY; CDR2 reads SVGAGI. The CDR3 consists of 12 residues.